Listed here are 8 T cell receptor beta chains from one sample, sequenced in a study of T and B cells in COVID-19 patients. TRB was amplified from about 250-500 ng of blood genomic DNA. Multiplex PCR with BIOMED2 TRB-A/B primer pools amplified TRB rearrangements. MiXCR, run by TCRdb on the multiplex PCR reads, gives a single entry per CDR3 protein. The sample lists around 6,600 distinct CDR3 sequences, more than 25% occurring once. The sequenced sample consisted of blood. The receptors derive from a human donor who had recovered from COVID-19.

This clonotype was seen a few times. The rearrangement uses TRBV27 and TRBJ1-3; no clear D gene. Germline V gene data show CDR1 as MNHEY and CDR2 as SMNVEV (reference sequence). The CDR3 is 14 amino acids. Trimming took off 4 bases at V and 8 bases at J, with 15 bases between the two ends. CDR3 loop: CASSSATEGDTIYF. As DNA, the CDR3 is TGTGCCAGCAGTTCTGCCACGGAAGGAGACACCATATATTTT.

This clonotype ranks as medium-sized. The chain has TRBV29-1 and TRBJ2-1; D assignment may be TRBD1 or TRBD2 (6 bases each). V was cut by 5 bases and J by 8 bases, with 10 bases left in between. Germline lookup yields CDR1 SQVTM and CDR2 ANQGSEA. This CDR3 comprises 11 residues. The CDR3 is CSVSGADEQFF. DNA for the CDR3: TGCAGCGTTTCGGGGGCCGATGAGCAGTTCTTC.

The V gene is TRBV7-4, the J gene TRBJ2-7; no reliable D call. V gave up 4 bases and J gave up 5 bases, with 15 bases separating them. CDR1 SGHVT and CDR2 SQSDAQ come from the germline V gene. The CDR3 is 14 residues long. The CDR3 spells CASSWVGGGDEQYF. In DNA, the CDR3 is TGTGCCAGCAGCTGGGTTGGCGGCGGCGACGAGCAGTACTTC.

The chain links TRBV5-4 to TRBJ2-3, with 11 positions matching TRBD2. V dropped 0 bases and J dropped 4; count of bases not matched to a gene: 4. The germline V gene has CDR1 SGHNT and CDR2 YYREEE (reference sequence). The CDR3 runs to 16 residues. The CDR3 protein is CASSLVLAGGSDTQYF. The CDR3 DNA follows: TGTGCCAGCAGCTTGGTCCTAGCGGGGGGATCAGATACGCAGTATTTT.

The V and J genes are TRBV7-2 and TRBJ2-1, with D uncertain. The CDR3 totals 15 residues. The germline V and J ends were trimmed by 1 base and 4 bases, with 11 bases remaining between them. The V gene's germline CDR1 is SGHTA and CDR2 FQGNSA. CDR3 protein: CASSLEHHPYNEQFF. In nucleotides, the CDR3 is TGTGCCAGCAGCTTAGAACACCACCCGTACAATGAGCAGTTCTTC.

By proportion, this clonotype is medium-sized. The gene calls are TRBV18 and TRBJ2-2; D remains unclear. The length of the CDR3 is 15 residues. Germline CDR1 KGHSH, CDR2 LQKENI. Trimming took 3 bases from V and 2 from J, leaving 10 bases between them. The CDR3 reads CASSPQTPNTGELFF. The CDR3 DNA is TGTGCCAGCTCACCTCAGACGCCCAACACCGGGGAGCTGTTTTTT.

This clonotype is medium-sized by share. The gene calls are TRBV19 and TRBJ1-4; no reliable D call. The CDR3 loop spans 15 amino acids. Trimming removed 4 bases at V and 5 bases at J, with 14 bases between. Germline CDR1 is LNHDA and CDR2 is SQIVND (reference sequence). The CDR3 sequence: CASSSHGEGNEKLFF. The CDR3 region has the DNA TGTGCCAGTAGTAGCCACGGGGAAGGGAATGAAAAACTGTTTTTT.

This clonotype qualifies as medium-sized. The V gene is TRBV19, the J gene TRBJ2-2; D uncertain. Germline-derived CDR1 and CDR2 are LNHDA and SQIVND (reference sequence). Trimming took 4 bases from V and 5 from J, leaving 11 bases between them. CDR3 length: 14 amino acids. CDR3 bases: TGTGCCAGTAGTAATTTAGGGAAAACCGGGGAGCTGTTTTTT. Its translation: CASSNLGKTGELFF.